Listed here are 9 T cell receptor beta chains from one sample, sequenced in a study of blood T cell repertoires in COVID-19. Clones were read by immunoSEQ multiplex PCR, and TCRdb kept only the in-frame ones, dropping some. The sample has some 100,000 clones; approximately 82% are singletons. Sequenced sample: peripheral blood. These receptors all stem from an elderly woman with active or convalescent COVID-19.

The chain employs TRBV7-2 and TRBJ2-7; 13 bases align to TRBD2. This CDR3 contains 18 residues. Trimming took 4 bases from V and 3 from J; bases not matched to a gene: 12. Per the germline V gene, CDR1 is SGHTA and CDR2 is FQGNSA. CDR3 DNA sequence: TGTGCCAGCAGCTATCCGGGACTAGCGGGAAGGTTGAGCTACGAGCAGTACTTC. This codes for CASSYPGLAGRLSYEQYF.

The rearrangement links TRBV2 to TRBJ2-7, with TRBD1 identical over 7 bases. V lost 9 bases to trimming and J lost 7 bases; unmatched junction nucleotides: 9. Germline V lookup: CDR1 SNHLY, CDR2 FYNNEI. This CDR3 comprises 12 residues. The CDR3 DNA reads TGTGCCAGTCACAGGGGTCGAGGAGAGCAGTACTTC. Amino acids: CASHRGRGEQYF.

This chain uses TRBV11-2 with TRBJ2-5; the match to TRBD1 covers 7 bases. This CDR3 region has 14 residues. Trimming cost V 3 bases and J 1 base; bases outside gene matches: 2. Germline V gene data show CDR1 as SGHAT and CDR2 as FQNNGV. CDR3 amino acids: CASSLGTVQETQYF. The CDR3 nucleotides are TGTGCCAGCAGCTTGGGGACAGTCCAAGAGACCCAGTACTTC.

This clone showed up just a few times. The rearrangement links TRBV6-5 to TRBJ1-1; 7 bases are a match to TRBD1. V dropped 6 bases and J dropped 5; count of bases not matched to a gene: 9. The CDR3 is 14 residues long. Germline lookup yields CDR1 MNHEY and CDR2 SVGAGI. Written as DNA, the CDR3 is TGTGCCAGCAGAAGAGGGGGCGACGCGACTGAAGCTTTCTTT. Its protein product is CASRRGGDATEAFF.

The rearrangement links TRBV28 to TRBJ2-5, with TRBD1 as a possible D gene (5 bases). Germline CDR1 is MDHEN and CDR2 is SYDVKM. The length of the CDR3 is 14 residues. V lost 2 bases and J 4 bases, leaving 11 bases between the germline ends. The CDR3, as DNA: TGTGCCAGCAGTTTAGCCCAAAGGGGAGAGACCCAGTACTTC. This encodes CASSLAQRGETQYF.

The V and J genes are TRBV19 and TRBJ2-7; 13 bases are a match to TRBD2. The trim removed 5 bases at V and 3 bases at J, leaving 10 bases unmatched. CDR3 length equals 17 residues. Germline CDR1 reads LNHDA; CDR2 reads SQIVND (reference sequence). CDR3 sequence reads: CASSLHGTSGNFYEQYF. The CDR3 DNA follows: TGTGCCAGTAGTTTACATGGGACTAGCGGGAATTTCTACGAGCAGTACTTC.

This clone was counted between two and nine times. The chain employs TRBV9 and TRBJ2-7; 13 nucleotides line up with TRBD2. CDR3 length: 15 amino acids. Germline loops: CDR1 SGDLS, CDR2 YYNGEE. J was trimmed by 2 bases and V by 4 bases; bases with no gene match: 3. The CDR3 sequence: CASSTGLAGAYEQYF. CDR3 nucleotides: TGTGCCAGCAGCACAGGACTAGCGGGAGCCTACGAGCAGTACTTC.

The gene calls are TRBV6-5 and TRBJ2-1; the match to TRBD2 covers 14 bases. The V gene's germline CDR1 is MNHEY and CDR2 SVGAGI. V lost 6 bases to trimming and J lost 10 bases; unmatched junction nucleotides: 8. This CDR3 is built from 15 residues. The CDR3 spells CASSTGTSGSGEQFF. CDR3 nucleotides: TGTGCCAGCAGCACCGGGACTAGCGGGAGTGGAGAGCAGTTCTTC.

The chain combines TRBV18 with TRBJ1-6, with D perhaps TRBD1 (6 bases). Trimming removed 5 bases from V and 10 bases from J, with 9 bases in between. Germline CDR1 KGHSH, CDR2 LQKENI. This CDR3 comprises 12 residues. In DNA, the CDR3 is TGTGCCAGCTCAGTAGGGGGATCACCCCTCCACTTT. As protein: CASSVGGSPLHF.